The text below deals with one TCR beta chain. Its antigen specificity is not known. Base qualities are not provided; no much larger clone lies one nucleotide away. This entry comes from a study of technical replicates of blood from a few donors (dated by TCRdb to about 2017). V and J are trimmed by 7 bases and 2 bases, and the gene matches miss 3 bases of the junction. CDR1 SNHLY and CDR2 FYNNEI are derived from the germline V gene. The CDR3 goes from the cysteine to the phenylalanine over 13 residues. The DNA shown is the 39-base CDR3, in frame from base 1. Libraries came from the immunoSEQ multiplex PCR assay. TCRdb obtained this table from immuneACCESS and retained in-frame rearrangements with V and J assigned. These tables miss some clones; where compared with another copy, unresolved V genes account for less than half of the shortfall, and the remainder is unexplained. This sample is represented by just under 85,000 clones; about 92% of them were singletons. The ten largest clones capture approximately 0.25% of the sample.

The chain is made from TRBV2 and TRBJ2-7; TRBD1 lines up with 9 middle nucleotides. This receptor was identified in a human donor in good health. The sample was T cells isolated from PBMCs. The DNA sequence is TGTGCCAGCATGACAGGGGGACCCTACGAGCAGTACTTC. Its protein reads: CASMTGGPYEQYF.